This entry concerns a single TCR beta chain. Its antigen remains unidentified. This sample is part of a study of molecular identifiers for immune sequencing clone quantification. Study conclusions and caveats: Amid 750,000 to 1,000,000 naive cells, spiked Jurkat TCR RNA from one cell was reportedly still detectable.

The CDR3 has 16 amino acids. TCRdb reprocessed the PCR reads via MiXCR and lists one record per CDR3 protein. This sample has about 640,000 distinct CDR3 sequences, with approximately 20% found just once. This rearrangement joins TRBV12-2 to TRBJ2-3. TRBV12-2 is a documented pseudogene. The sequence came from a human donor in good health. Some libraries in this study had Jurkat cell RNA spiked in. Sample: naive CD8+ T cells from blood, with Jurkat cell RNA spiked in. Described subset: FACS-sorted CD8+CD4-CCR7+CD45RA+ naive T cells. The CDR3 DNA is TGTGCAAGTCGCTTAATCCTAGACGTAGTCACAGATACGCAGTATTTT. This gives the protein CASRLILDVVTDTQYF.